This T cell receptor (beta chain) was observed in a study of blood T cell repertoires in COVID-19 (dated by TCRdb to 2020 to 2022). In terms of the full investigation: The collaborator samples originated in the United States, Italy and Spain and spanned the acute and convalescent phases of COVID-19. The material from the prospective study consisted of cDNA or gDNA derived from T cells, B-cell-depleted T cells, or PBMCs. Subjects who had been exposed to COVID-19, were actively infected with it, or had recovered from it provided the deeply sampled blood TCRbeta repertoires that made up the dataset. The repertoires were released in a freely available public database meant as a resource for research on the immune response to SARS-CoV-2. Samples came from the ongoing ImmuneRACE study (first 160 participants) plus 1,254 subjects from 6 global collaborators. The sample metadata nearly always contained a de-identified subject ID, COVID-19 status, age in years and sex. Where available, HLA class I and class II types were taken from metadata supplied by the sample provider and were not determined by assay-based typing.

What the work shows at the level of the full study, not this receptor alone: The amount of clinical and demographic metadata varied by source and participant and was provided uncurated.

Taken from cysteine to phenylalanine, the CDR3 has 17 residues. Only CDR3 DNA is held: 51 bases, read in frame from base 1. CDR1 LNHNV and CDR2 YYDKDF are derived from the germline V gene (reference sequence). V drops 0 bases and J drops 6 bases, leaving 18 bases in between. In the case of this clone: The target of this receptor is not known. Nothing much larger sits one base from this clone, and base qualities are not available.

Another Seattle source contributed samples from volunteer blood donors who had recovered from COVID-19. Collaborating institutions collected whole blood in K2EDTA tubes following their own protocols. Collaborator samples were shipped for TCRbeta analysis as frozen whole blood, isolated PBMCs, or DNA extracted from either sample type. TCRbeta CDR3 regions were amplified from genomic DNA using the immunoSEQ Assay, a bias-controlled multiplex PCR. Per the authors' processing: Within the assay, amplification of reference gene primers was used to estimate how many nucleated cells each sample contained. To quantify the absolute abundance of each unique TCRbeta CDR3 rearrangement, sequence reads were collapsed and filtered. Productive Simpson clonality was computed per sample as the square root of Simpson's diversity index over productive rearrangements. Held by TCRdb, this immuneACCESS table contains in-frame sequences only and omits some clones. Under half of the omission traces to an unresolved V gene where checked; the cause of the rest is unknown. V and J calls plus clone size are reproduced from that table; the DNA served to infer D and trimming. This sample is represented by more than 150,000 clones; roughly four fifths of them were singletons. 13% of the sample goes to the ten largest clones.

Source material: peripheral blood. The sequence is built from TRBV15 and TRBJ1-5; D gene: possibly TRBD1, on 5 matching bases. This sequence was found in a man aged 45-60 years who had recovered from COVID-19. The nucleotides are TGTGCCACCAGCAGAGATATAGGGGTCGGGCAAATTCAGCCCCAGCATTTT. This sequence encodes CATSRDIGVGQIQPQHF.